The source of this TCR beta chain is a study of early T cells in non-severe SARS-CoV-2 infection. Background on the study: Chains from this unsorted whole-blood bulk RNA could not be paired.

This clonotype appeared a few times. The antigen remains undetermined. Notes on the study in general: VDJdb matching skewed toward anti-spike CD8 responses, missing private and CD4 specificities.

Trimming removed 3 bases at V and 11 bases at J, with 7 bases between. CDR1 is LGHDT and CDR2 is YNNKEL in the germline V gene (reference sequence). The CDR3 has 11 residues. Unique molecular identifier tags were affixed to discrete cDNA molecules. MiXCR was run by TCRdb on the 5' RACE reads, yielding one entry per CDR3 protein. Of about 50,000 distinct CDR3 sequences in the sample, about 13% were seen once. This TCR derives from an adult who was a healthcare worker with PCR-confirmed SARS-CoV-2 infection or an uninfected control (not recorded which). Sequenced sample: whole blood. This chain joins TRBV3-1 and TRBJ1-4; D call uncertain. The CDR3 reads CASSHTWKLFF. CDR3 in DNA: TGTGCCAGCAGCCATACTTGGAAACTGTTTTTT.